The 9 T cell receptor beta chains given below trace back to one sample, sequenced in a study of cytomegalovirus exposure and HLA in healthy donors. In the PCR, 60 Vbeta and 13 Jbeta primers were used. The protocol was immunoSEQ multiplex PCR, while the TCRdb copy is restricted to in-frame clones and leaves out a portion. The sample has about 140,000 clones, roughly 75% seen once. Sequencing was performed on PBMCs. The source is a female donor in good health and CMV-seronegative.

The CDR3 DNA reads TGTGCCAGCAGCCCCAGGCATCTGGACTCTGGAAACACCATATATTTT. Encoded protein: CASSPRHLDSGNTIYF. The rearrangement joins TRBV27 to TRBJ1-3; D not resolved. V was trimmed by 6 bases and J by 0 bases, leaving 15 bases between them. This CDR3 spans 16 amino acids. Germline V gene data show CDR1 as MNHEY and CDR2 as SMNVEV (reference sequence).

The rearrangement uses TRBV10-3 and TRBJ1-1; perhaps TRBD1 as D (5 bases). With 3 bases removed from V and 0 bases from J, the gap between germline ends came to 14 bases. Germline V gene data show CDR1 as ENHRY and CDR2 as SYGVKD. This CDR3 is 16 amino acids long. CDR3 bases: TGTGCCATCAGTGATAAAAGGGGTGGGCTGAACACTGAAGCTTTCTTT. This sequence encodes CAISDKRGGLNTEAFF.

The chain carries TRBV27 and TRBJ1-5; TRBD1 matches at 7 bases. The CDR3 totals 18 residues. From germline, CDR1 is MNHEY and CDR2 SMNVEV (reference sequence). J lost 0 bases, V lost 5 bases, and 13 bases had no gene match. DNA for the CDR3: TGTGCCAGCAGTCCCCGAAGGACAGGCCTGTATAGCAATCAGCCCCAGCATTTT. It codes for CASSPRRTGLYSNQPQHF.

The rearrangement uses TRBV19 and TRBJ1-2; 7 bases are a match to TRBD1. Trimming removed 3 bases from V and 6 bases from J; junction bases left unmatched: 7. CDR1 LNHDA and CDR2 SQIVND come from the germline V gene (reference sequence). The CDR3 contains 14 residues. CDR3 in DNA: TGTGCCAGTAGTATTTTAATCAGGGGGAATGGCTACACCTTC. It is translated as CASSILIRGNGYTF.

This clone was picked up one time. The gene calls are TRBV6-5 and TRBJ1-2; TRBD1 aligns across 8 bases. V was clipped by 2 bases and J by 1 base; unmatched bases: 6. The germline CDR1 and CDR2 sequences are MNHEY and SVGAGI. This CDR3 is built from 16 residues. The CDR3 DNA reads TGTGCCAGCAGTTACGTTGGCAGGGGGCTTAACTATGGCTACACCTTC. Protein: CASSYVGRGLNYGYTF.

The chain employs TRBV28 and TRBJ2-3, with 8 bases that match TRBD2. Per the germline V gene, CDR1 is MDHEN and CDR2 is SYDVKM. V shed 6 bases and J 0 bases; nucleotides not matched to a gene: 11. This CDR3 comprises 17 residues. Here the CDR3 DNA reads TGTGCCAGCAGCCCCGCCGTTTTAGCGGGAAGCACAGATACGCAGTATTTT. Translated: CASSPAVLAGSTDTQYF. The full variable domain, in which reference TRBV28 and TRBJ2-3 provide the parts outside the CDR3, is DVKVTQSSRYLVKRTGEKVFLECVQDMDHENMFWYRQDPGLGLRLIYFSYDVKMKEKGDIPEGYSVSREKKERFSLILESASTNQTSMYLCASSPAVLAGSTDTQYFGPGTRLTVL.

V is TRBV5-4 and J is TRBJ2-1, with D unresolved. Germline values: CDR1 SGHNT, CDR2 YYREEE (reference sequence). Trimming took off 2 bases at V and 7 bases at J, with 7 bases between the two ends. The CDR3 has 12 residues. CDR3 protein: CASSFMRNEQFF. The CDR3, as DNA: TGTGCCAGCAGCTTTATGCGAAATGAGCAGTTCTTC.

The rearrangement uses TRBV4-1 and TRBJ2-4, with 9 bases that match TRBD2. The J segment lost 1 base and the V segment lost 1 base, leaving 11 bases of the junction unmatched. Germline lookup yields CDR1 MGHRA and CDR2 YSYEKL. CDR3 length: 19 residues. The CDR3 sequence: CASSQALAGPHMAKNIQYF. CDR3 DNA: TGCGCCAGCAGCCAAGCTCTAGCGGGACCCCATATGGCCAAAAACATTCAGTACTTC.

The rearrangement joins TRBV27 to TRBJ1-5; 9 nucleotides align to TRBD1. The CDR3 runs 15 residues. The germline V gene encodes CDR1 MNHEY and CDR2 SMNVEV (reference sequence). Trimming cost V 6 bases and J 3 bases; bases outside gene matches: 6. The CDR3 loop is CASSTTGGYNQPQHF. The CDR3 DNA reads as TGTGCCAGCAGCACAACAGGGGGCTACAATCAGCCCCAGCATTTT.